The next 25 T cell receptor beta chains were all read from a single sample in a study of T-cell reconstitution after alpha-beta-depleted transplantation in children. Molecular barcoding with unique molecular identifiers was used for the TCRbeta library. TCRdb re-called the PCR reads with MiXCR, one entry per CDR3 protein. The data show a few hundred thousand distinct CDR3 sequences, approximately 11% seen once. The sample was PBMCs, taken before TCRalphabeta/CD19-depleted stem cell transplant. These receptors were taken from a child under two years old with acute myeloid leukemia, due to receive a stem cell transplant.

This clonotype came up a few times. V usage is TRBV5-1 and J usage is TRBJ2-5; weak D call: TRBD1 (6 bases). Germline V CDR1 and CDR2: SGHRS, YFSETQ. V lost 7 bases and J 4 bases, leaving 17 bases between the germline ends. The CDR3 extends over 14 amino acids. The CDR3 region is CASGTGTLTETQYF. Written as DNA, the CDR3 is TGCGCCAGCGGCACCGGGACACTGACAGAGACCCAGTACTTC. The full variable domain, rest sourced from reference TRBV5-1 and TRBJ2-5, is KAGVTQTPRYLIKTRGQQVTLSCSPISGHRSVSWYQQTPGQGLQFLFEYFSETQRNKGNFPGRFSGRQFSNSRSEMNVSTLELGDSALYLCASGTGTLTETQYFGPGTRLLVL.

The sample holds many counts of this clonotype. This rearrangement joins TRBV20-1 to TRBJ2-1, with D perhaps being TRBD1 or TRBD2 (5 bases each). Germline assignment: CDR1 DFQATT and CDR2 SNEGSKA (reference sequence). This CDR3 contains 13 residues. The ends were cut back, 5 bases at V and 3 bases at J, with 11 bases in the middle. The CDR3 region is CSALRDLYNEQFF. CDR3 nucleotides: TGCAGTGCTCTACGGGACCTCTACAATGAGCAGTTCTTC.

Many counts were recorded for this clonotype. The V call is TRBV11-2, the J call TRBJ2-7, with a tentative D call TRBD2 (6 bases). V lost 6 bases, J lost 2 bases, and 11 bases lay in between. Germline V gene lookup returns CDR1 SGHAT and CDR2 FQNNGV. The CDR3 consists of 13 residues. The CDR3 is CASSLTRTYEQYF. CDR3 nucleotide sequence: TGTGCCAGCAGTTTGACTAGGACCTACGAGCAGTACTTC.

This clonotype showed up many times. The CDR3 bases are TGTGCCAGCAGACCCGGGACAGCCGACTCTGGAAACACCATATATTTT. Its translation: CASRPGTADSGNTIYF. The rearrangement links TRBV6-2 or TRBV6-3 to TRBJ1-3, with 7 bases lining up with TRBD1. Germline-derived CDR1 and CDR2 are MNHEY and SVGEGT. The CDR3 is made up of 16 amino acids. The junction had 8 bases not matched to a gene; V was cut back by 6 bases and J by 0 bases.

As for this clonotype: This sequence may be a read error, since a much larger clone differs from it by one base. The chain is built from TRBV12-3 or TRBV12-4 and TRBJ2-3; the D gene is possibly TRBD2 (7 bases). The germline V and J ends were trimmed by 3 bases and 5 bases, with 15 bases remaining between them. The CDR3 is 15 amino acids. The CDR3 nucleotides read TGTGCCAGCAGTTTGGGGGGGCTAGGAGGAGATACGCAGTATTTT. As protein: CASSLGGLGGDTQYF.

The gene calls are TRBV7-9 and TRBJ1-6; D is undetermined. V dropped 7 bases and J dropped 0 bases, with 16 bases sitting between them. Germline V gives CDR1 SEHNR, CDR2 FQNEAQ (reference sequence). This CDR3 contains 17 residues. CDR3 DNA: TGTGCCAGCAACTTTTGGGGATCCAGCTCCTATAATTCACCCCTCCACTTT. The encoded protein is CASNFWGSSSYNSPLHF.

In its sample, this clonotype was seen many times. The CDR3: CSARGREAPTDTQYF. CDR3 DNA sequence: TGCAGTGCGAGGGGACGGGAGGCCCCCACAGATACGCAGTATTTT. The genes are TRBV20-1 and TRBJ2-3; 7 nucleotides line up with TRBD2. The germline CDR1 and CDR2 sequences are DFQATT and SNEGSKA (reference sequence). Losses at the gene ends were 6 bases for V and 2 bases for J; bases not matched to a gene: 11. CDR3 length: 15 residues.

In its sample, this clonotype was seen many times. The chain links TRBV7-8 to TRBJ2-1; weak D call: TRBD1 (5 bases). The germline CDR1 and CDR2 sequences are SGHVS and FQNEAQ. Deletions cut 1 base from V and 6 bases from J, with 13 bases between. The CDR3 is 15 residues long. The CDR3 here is CASSLDSQALNEQFF. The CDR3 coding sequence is TGTGCCAGCAGCTTAGATTCACAGGCTCTCAATGAGCAGTTCTTC.

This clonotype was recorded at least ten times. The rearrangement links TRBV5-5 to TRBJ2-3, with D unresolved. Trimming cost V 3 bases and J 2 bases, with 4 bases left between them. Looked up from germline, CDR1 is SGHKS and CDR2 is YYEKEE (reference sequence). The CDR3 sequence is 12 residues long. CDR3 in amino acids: CASSSTTDTQYF. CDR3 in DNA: TGTGCCAGCAGCTCCACCACAGATACGCAGTATTTT.

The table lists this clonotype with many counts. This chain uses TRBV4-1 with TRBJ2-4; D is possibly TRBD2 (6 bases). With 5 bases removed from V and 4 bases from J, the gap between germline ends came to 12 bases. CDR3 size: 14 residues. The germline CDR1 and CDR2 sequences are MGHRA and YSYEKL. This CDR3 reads CASSYPGLKNIQYF. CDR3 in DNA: TGCGCCAGCAGCTACCCGGGACTTAAAAACATTCAGTACTTC.

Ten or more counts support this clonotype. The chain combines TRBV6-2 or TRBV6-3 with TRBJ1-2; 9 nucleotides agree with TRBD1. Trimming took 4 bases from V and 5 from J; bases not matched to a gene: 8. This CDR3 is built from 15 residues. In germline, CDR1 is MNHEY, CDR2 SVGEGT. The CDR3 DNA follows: TGTGCCAGCAGTTCTGGGACAGGGATTCGTTATGGCTACACCTTC. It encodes CASSSGTGIRYGYTF.

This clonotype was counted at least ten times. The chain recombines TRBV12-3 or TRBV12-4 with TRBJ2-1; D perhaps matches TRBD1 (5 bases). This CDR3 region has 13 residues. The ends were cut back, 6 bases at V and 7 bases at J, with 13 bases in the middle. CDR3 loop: CASREGAKNEQFF. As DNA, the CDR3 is TGTGCCAGCAGGGAAGGGGCCAAAAATGAGCAGTTCTTC.

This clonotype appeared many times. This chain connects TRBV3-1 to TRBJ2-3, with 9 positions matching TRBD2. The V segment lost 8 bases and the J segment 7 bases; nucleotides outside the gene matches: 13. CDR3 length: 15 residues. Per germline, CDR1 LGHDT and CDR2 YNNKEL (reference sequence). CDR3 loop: CASEPSGVADYTQYF. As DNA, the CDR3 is TGTGCCAGCGAACCTAGCGGGGTCGCCGATTATACGCAGTATTTT.

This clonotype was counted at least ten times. The CDR3 loop is CAIRRGANTGELFF. The CDR3 bases are TGCGCCATCCGAAGGGGTGCGAACACCGGGGAGCTGTTTTTT. This chain uses TRBV10-2 with TRBJ2-2; maybe TRBD1 (5 bases). V lost 10 bases, J lost 0 bases, and 12 bases lay in between. Germline V CDR1 and CDR2: WSHSY, SAAADI. The length of the CDR3 is 14 residues.

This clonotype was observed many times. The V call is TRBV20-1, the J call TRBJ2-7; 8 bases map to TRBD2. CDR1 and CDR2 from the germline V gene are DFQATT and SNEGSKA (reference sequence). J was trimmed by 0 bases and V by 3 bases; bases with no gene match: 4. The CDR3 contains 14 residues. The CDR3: CSASQAGASYEQYF. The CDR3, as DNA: TGCAGTGCTAGCCAAGCGGGGGCCTCCTACGAGCAGTACTTC.

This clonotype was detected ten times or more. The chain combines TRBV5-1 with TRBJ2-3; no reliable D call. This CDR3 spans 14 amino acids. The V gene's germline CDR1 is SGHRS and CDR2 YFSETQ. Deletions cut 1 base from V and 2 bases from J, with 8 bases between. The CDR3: CASSLQSNTDTQYF. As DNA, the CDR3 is TGCGCCAGCAGCTTGCAAAGTAACACAGATACGCAGTATTTT.

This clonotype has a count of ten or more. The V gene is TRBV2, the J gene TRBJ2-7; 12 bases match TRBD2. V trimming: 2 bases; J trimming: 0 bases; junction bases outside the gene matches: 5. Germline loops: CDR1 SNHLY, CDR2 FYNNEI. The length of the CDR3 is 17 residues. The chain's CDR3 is CASSELAGGTSSYEQYF. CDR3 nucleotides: TGTGCCAGCAGTGAACTAGCGGGAGGGACCAGCTCCTACGAGCAGTACTTC.

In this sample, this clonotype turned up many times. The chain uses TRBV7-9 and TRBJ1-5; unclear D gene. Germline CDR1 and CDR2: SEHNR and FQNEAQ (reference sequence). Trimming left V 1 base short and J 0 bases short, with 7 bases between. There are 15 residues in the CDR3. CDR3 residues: CASSLDGYSNQPQHF. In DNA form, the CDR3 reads TGTGCCAGCAGCTTAGACGGATATAGCAATCAGCCCCAGCATTTT.

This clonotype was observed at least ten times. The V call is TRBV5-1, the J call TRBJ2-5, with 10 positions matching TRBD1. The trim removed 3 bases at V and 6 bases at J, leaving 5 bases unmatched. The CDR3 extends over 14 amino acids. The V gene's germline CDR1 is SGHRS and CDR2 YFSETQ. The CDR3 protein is CASSYGTGEQTQYF. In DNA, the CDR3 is TGCGCCAGCAGCTACGGGACAGGGGAACAGACCCAGTACTTC.

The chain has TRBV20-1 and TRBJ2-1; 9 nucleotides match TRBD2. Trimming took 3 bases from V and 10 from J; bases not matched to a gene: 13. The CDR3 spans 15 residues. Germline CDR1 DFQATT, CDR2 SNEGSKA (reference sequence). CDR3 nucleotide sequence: TGCAGTGCTAGTGAACTAGCGGGTCCCTCCAACGAGCAGTTCTTC. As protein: CSASELAGPSNEQFF.

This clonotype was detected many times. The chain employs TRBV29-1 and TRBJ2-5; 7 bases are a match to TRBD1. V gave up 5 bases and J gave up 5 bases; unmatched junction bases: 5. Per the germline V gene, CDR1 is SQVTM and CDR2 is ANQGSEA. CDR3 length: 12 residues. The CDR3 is CSVKGAEETQYF. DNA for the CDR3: TGCAGCGTTAAGGGGGCAGAGGAGACCCAGTACTTC.

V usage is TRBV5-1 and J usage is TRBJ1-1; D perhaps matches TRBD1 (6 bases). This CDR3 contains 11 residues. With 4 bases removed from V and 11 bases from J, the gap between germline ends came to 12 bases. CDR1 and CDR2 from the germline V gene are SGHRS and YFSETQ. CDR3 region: CASSDSQGAFF. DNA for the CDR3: TGCGCCAGCAGCGATTCCCAGGGGGCTTTCTTT.

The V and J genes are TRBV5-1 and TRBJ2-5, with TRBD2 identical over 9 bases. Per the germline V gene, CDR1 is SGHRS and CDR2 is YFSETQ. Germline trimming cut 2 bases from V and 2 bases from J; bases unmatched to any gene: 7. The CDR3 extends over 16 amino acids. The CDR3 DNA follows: TGCGCCAGCAGCTTTAGGGTAGCGGGGGCTCAAGAGACCCAGTACTTC. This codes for CASSFRVAGAQETQYF.

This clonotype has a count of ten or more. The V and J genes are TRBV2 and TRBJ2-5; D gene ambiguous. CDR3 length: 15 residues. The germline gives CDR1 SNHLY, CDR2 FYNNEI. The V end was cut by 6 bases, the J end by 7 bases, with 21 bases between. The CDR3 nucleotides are TGTGCCAGCAGCCCCAACTTGGCGAAGCTCGCGACCCAGTACTTC. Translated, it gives CASSPNLAKLATQYF.

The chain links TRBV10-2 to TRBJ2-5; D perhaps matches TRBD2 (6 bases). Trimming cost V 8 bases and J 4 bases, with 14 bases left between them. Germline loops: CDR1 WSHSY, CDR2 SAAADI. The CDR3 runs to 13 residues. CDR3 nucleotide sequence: TGCGCCAGCCAACTAGCCAACCGAGAGACCCAGTACTTC. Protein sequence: CASQLANRETQYF.